This T cell receptor (beta chain) was sequenced during a study of identifying expanded T cells in peripheral blood. Regarding this clone: What it binds is unknown.

Using immunoSEQ multiplex PCR, the repertoire was profiled, and TCRdb retains in-frame clones only, with some absent. Of tens of thousands of clones in the sample, about 91% were seen once. Study conclusions and caveats: Approximately two-week clone count variance significantly increased as total template count grew. Technical replicates showed roughly 1.2 changed clones; roughly two weeks about 16; four weeks 19.

The CDR3 extends over 15 amino acids. In germline, CDR1 is KGHSH, CDR2 LQKENI. V shed 3 bases and J 7 bases; nucleotides not matched to a gene: 4. V and J are TRBV18 and TRBJ1-6, with 9 bases identical to TRBD1. The sequence was collected from a person between 18 and 69 years old in good health. The sample comprised blood. The CDR3 sequence is CASSPGQGRNSPLHF. CDR3 DNA sequence: TGTGCCAGCTCACCGGGACAGGGAAGAAATTCACCCCTCCACTTT.